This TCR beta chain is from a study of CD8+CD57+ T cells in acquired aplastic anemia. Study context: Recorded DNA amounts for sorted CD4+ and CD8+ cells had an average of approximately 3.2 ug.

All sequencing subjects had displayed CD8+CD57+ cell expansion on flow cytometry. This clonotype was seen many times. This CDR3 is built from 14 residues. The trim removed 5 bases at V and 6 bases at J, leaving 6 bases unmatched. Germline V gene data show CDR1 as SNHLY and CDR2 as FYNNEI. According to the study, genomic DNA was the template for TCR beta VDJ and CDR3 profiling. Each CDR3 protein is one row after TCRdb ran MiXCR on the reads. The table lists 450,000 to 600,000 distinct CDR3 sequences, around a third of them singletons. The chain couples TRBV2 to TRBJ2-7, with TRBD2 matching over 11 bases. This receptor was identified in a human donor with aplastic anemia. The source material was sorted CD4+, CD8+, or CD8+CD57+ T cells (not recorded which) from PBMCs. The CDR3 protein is CASSPGLAVSEQYF. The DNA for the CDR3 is TGTGCCAGCAGTCCGGGACTAGCGGTTTCCGAGCAGTACTTC.